The 23 T cell receptor beta chains below all came from one sample that was sequenced in a study of control samples from healthy donors and cancer patients. Measured with immunoSEQ multiplex PCR; TCRdb has only the in-frame clones, and not every one. The data show 190,000 or so clones, just under 95% seen once. Sequencing was performed on blood. Source of these receptors: a man between 18 and 35 years old in good health.

The genes are TRBV24-1 and TRBJ2-2; weak D call: TRBD2 (6 bases). This CDR3 is built from 15 residues. Germline V CDR1 and CDR2: KGHDR, SFDVKD. V gave up 4 bases and J gave up 7 bases, with 15 bases separating them. The CDR3, as DNA: TGTGCCACCAGTGAGACGGGACTCGGCGGCGGGGAGCTGTTTTTT. It yields the protein CATSETGLGGGELFF.

The J gene is TRBJ2-5, the V gene TRBV29-1; D unresolved. The CDR3 covers 13 residues. V was pared by 1 base and J by 9 bases, with 15 bases between. CDR1 is SQVTM, CDR2 ANQGSEA, per germline. The CDR3, as DNA: TGCAGCGTTGAAGCAGGCCTCACCGAACCCCAGTACTTC. It encodes CSVEAGLTEPQYF.

The rearrangement uses TRBV11-3 and TRBJ2-1, with a possible D match to TRBD1 (5 bases). CDR3 length: 14 residues. Germline V gene data show CDR1 as SGHNT and CDR2 as YENEEA. With 0 bases removed from V and 6 bases from J, the gap between germline ends came to 9 bases. CDR3 region: CASSLDYRSNEQFF. CDR3 nucleotides: TGTGCCAGCAGCTTAGATTACAGGTCCAATGAGCAGTTCTTC.

The genes are TRBV7-3 and TRBJ2-3, with D hard to call. V gave up 5 bases and J gave up 2 bases, with 8 bases separating them. Per the germline V gene, CDR1 is SGHTA and CDR2 is FQGTGA. The CDR3 has 13 amino acids. Here the CDR3 reads CASSPQTTDTQYF. In DNA, the CDR3 is TGTGCCAGCAGCCCCCAAACCACAGATACGCAGTATTTT.

V and J are TRBV3-1 (or the pseudogene TRBV3-2) and TRBJ1-1; D is ambiguous. The V end lost 4 bases, the J end lost 6 bases, and 15 bases lay between the germline ends. CDR3 size: 14 residues. Germline-derived CDR1 and CDR2 are LGHDT and YNNKEL (reference sequence). Written as DNA, the CDR3 is TGTGCCAGCAGCCCGCCCTATCCTCTCGCTGAAGCTTTCTTT. It yields the protein CASSPPYPLAEAFF.

This sequence joins TRBV18 and TRBJ1-6; 7 bases are shared with TRBD1. CDR1 and CDR2 from the germline V gene are KGHSH and LQKENI. J was trimmed by 9 bases and V by 6 bases; bases with no gene match: 8. CDR3 length equals 14 residues. The CDR3: CASSQGQTFSPLHF. The CDR3 DNA is TGTGCCAGCTCCCAGGGACAGACATTTTCACCCCTCCACTTT.

The chain couples TRBV28 to TRBJ1-3; D gene ambiguous. The V gene's germline CDR1 is MDHEN and CDR2 SYDVKM. The CDR3 has 14 residues. CDR3 sequence (DNA): TGTGTCTCGAGGCCTGGGAGTGTTGGAAACACCATATATTTT. Its translation: CVSRPGSVGNTIYF.

This sequence joins TRBV10-3 and TRBJ1-2; unclear D gene. The CDR3 is 17 residues long. V dropped 0 bases and J dropped 0 bases, with 14 bases sitting between them. Germline values: CDR1 ENHRY, CDR2 SYGVKD. CDR3 amino acids: CAISESDGTAPNYGYTF. CDR3 nucleotides: TGTGCCATCAGTGAGTCGGATGGTACAGCTCCTAACTATGGCTACACCTTC.

The chain recombines TRBV7-2 with TRBJ1-4; TRBD1 matches 10 bases. The V gene end was trimmed by 5 bases and the J gene end by 7 bases; junction bases not matched to a gene: 7. The V gene's germline CDR1 is SGHTA and CDR2 FQGNSA. The CDR3 consists of 15 residues. Here the CDR3 reads CASSPWTGGSEKLFF. CDR3 sequence (DNA): TGTGCCAGCAGCCCATGGACAGGGGGAAGTGAAAAACTGTTTTTT.

A note on this clone: A read error may produce the germline difference seen at one junction end. This CDR3 reads CASSPGQGAF. The CDR3 region has the DNA TGTGCCAGCAGTCCAGGACAGGGAGCCTTC. V gene TRBV7-9 combines with J gene TRBJ1-2; 8 bases match TRBD1. The CDR3 is 10 residues long. Germline V gene data show CDR1 as SEHNR and CDR2 as FQNEAQ (reference sequence).

This chain joins TRBV19 and TRBJ1-1, with 9 bases aligning to TRBD1. CDR1 and CDR2 from the germline V gene are LNHDA and SQIVND (reference sequence). The length of the CDR3 is 18 residues. V was pared by 4 bases and J by 0 bases, with 12 bases of the junction left unmatched. The CDR3 spells CASSSLTGQGSMNTEAFF. CDR3 sequence (DNA): TGTGCCAGTAGTAGCCTTACGGGACAGGGTTCTATGAACACTGAAGCTTTCTTT.

This sequence joins TRBV10-3 and TRBJ2-2; TRBD1 might be the D (6 bases). The CDR3 is 14 amino acids. V was cut by 11 bases and J by 0 bases, with 13 bases left in between. Germline CDR1 ENHRY, CDR2 SYGVKD. DNA of the CDR3: TGTGCCTCCCTTGGGGGCCCGAACACCGGGGAGCTGTTTTTT. Amino acids: CASLGGPNTGELFF.

CDR3 amino acids: CASSIGTASSGNTIYF. CDR3 nucleotide sequence: TGTGCCAGCAGCATCGGGACAGCTAGCTCTGGAAACACCATATATTTT. This chain uses TRBV5-4 with TRBJ1-3; 7 nucleotides line up with TRBD1. This CDR3 region has 16 residues. Germline CDR1 and CDR2: SGHNT and YYREEE (reference sequence). V shed 4 bases, J shed 0 bases, and the junction held 7 bases outside the gene matches.

This chain's CDR3 is CATSGPGRINEKLFF. The CDR3 bases are TGTGCCACCAGCGGGCCCGGCCGGATTAATGAAAAACTGTTTTTT. V usage is TRBV15 and J usage is TRBJ1-4, with D hard to call. The CDR3 has 15 amino acids. Trimming pared 5 bases from V and 4 bases from J, leaving 14 bases between. Germline-derived CDR1 and CDR2 are LNHNV and YYDKDF (reference sequence).

This chain uses TRBV3-1 (or the pseudogene TRBV3-2) with TRBJ2-6; D is possibly TRBD1 (5 bases). CDR1 LGHDT and CDR2 YNNKEL come from the germline V gene (reference sequence). The CDR3 contains 16 residues. V was cut by 0 bases and J by 2 bases, with 8 bases left in between. CDR3 region: CASSQERRAGANVLTF. The CDR3 DNA sequence: TGTGCCAGCAGCCAAGAGCGCAGGGCTGGGGCCAACGTCCTGACTTTC.

This clone was picked up one time. This chain uses TRBV28 with TRBJ1-4; D uncertain. There are 14 residues in the CDR3. Germline V CDR1 and CDR2: MDHEN, SYDVKM. Trimming removed 3 bases at V and 6 bases at J, with 11 bases between. CDR3 nucleotides: TGTGCCAGCAGTTTGTTGCAGTCAGATGAAAAACTGTTTTTT. Translating gives CASSLLQSDEKLFF.

The rearrangement uses TRBV12-2 and TRBJ1-2; TRBD1, the D gene given by the table, was not confirmed from the DNA. TRBV12-2 is a documented pseudogene. The CDR3 consists of 15 residues. The CDR3 reads CASRSRDRFNYGYTF. The CDR3 coding sequence is TGTGCAAGTCGCTCCCGGGACAGATTTAACTATGGCTACACCTTC.

This sequence joins TRBV6-5 and TRBJ1-5; unclear D gene. V was cut by 5 bases and J by 8 bases, with 13 bases left in between. The CDR3 runs 13 residues. Germline loops: CDR1 MNHEY, CDR2 SVGAGI. The CDR3 DNA sequence: TGTGCCAGCAGTCTGGTCGCAGTAGAGCCCCAGCATTTT. This codes for CASSLVAVEPQHF.

The CDR3 reads CASSLRTGESEQFF. CDR3 nucleotide sequence: TGTGCCAGCAGCCTAAGGACAGGGGAAAGTGAGCAGTTCTTC. This sequence joins TRBV3-1 (or the pseudogene TRBV3-2) and TRBJ2-7; 9 bases align to TRBD1. The last part of the DNA fits TRBJ2-1 better; the J call may be wrong. This CDR3 spans 14 amino acids. Germline CDR1 LGHDT, CDR2 YNNKEL (reference sequence).

The chain couples TRBV24-1 to TRBJ1-3; a possible D gene is TRBD1 (5 bases). Germline CDR1 reads KGHDR; CDR2 reads SFDVKD. The CDR3 has 15 amino acids. V was pared by 7 bases and J by 0 bases, with 12 bases between. The CDR3 spells CATRGTLLSGNTIYF. The CDR3 coding sequence is TGTGCCACCAGAGGGACGCTCCTCTCTGGAAACACCATATATTTT.

The chain combines TRBV6-5 with TRBJ1-2; D gene uncertain. V shed 0 bases and J shed 0 bases, with 8 bases lying between them. Germline CDR1 is MNHEY and CDR2 is SVGAGI. This CDR3 spans 15 amino acids. The CDR3, as DNA: TGTGCCAGCAGTTACTCGAGGGCAGCTAACTATGGCTACACCTTC. Its translation is CASSYSRAANYGYTF.

The chain employs TRBV3-1 (or the pseudogene TRBV3-2) and TRBJ2-2, with 7 bases aligning to TRBD1. This CDR3 contains 18 residues. The germline V gene encodes CDR1 LGHDT and CDR2 YNNKEL (reference sequence). Trimming at V came to 3 bases and at J to 6 bases, leaving 16 bases not matched to a gene. The CDR3 here is CASSHSFKYRGSAGELFF. The CDR3, as DNA: TGTGCCAGCAGCCACTCATTCAAATACAGGGGTAGCGCCGGGGAGCTGTTTTTT.

V is TRBV7-3 and J is TRBJ2-1, with D uncertain. The CDR3 has 15 residues. Germline CDR1 reads SGHTA; CDR2 reads FQGTGA. V lost 0 bases and J lost 4, with 10 bases in between. This chain's CDR3 is CASSLTIEDYNEQFF. The CDR3 DNA is TGTGCCAGCAGCTTAACGATTGAGGATTACAATGAGCAGTTCTTC.